These 22 T cell receptor beta chains share one sample of origin, sequenced in a study of blood T cells in healthy people across ages. Primed by a sample-barcoded 5' primer and a J-beta primer mix, a second PCR proceeded for about 7 to 11 cycles. MiXCR, applied by TCRdb to the 5' RACE reads, yields one record per CDR3 protein. The data show about 1,600,000 distinct CDR3 sequences, approximately 38% seen once. The specimen was blood. These receptors came from a woman aged 18-29 years in good health.

As concerns this clonotype: A much larger clone differs from this one at a single base, so this may be a read error. V usage is TRBV5-5 and J usage is TRBJ2-7; the match to TRBD2 covers 11 bases. The germline V gene encodes CDR1 SGHKS and CDR2 YYEKEE (reference sequence). The CDR3 length is 17 residues. The chain's CDR3 is CASSLDPLAGASCEQYF. The CDR3 DNA is TGTGCCAGCAGCTTGGATCCACTAGCGGGGGCTTCCTGCGAGCAGTACTTC.

The V call is TRBV29-1, the J call TRBJ2-2, with D possibly TRBD1 on 5 matching bases. Germline-derived CDR1 and CDR2 are SQVTM and ANQGSEA. The CDR3 contains 16 residues. With 2 bases removed from V and 0 bases from J, the gap between germline ends came to 13 bases. CDR3 protein: CSVETPTVANTGELFF. The CDR3 coding sequence is TGCAGCGTTGAAACACCGACAGTCGCGAACACCGGGGAGCTGTTTTTT.

CDR3 coding DNA: TGTGCCATCAGTGAGTCGGGGGGGCGATGGAATGGCTACACCTTC. This gives the protein CAISESGGRWNGYTF. The chain links TRBV10-3 to TRBJ1-2, with D possibly matching TRBD1 (6 bases). Germline V gene sequence: CDR1 ENHRY, CDR2 SYGVKD. The V and J ends lost 0 bases and 6 bases respectively, with 14 bases between them. The CDR3 has 15 residues.

The genes are TRBV27 and TRBJ1-3; D is unresolved. The CDR3 is 14 amino acids. CDR1 and CDR2 (germline): MNHEY, SMNVEV (reference sequence). V was pared by 6 bases and J by 0 bases, with 9 bases between. CDR3 sequence (DNA): TGTGCCAGCAGGAGGTCCGACTCTGGAAACACCATATATTTT. Its protein is CASRRSDSGNTIYF.

The chain combines TRBV7-3 with TRBJ2-5; D gene unclear. The end of the DNA fits TRBJ2-1 better, so the J call may be wrong. This CDR3 has 14 residues. Germline values: CDR1 SGHTA, CDR2 FQGTGA. CDR3 loop: CASSLTPYQETQFF. CDR3 coding DNA: TGTGCCAGCAGCTTAACGCCGTACCAAGAGACCCAGTTCTTC.

J is TRBJ2-1 and V is TRBV12-5; 7 nucleotides align to TRBD2. This CDR3 is built from 13 residues. Germline loops: CDR1 LGHNT, CDR2 FRNRAP. V lost 7 bases and J lost 4; bases outside the gene matches: 4. The CDR3 region has the DNA TGTGCTAGTGCCACGGGGGGATACAATGAGCAGTTCTTC. It encodes CASATGGYNEQFF.

On this clonotype itself: The junction differs from germline at one of its ends, possibly a read error. This chain connects TRBV28 to TRBJ1-1, with D perhaps TRBD1 (5 bases). Germline CDR1 MDHEN, CDR2 SYDVKM. The CDR3 sequence is 12 residues long. This CDR3 is CACSGGESSAFF. In nucleotides, the CDR3 is TGTGCCTGCAGCGGGGGGGAGAGCTCGGCTTTCTTT.

Comments on this clonotype: The junction shows a germline mismatch at one end, possibly a read error. The CDR3 DNA follows: TGTGTCATCAGTGAGAGGGGGCAGACGAATCAGCCCCAGCATTTT. It yields the protein CVISERGQTNQPQHF. J is TRBJ1-5 and V is TRBV10-3, with TRBD1 matching 7 bases. CDR1 is ENHRY and CDR2 is SYGVKD in the germline V gene. The CDR3 is 15 residues long.

The chain recombines TRBV6-5 with TRBJ2-3; D is unresolved. Per germline, CDR1 MNHEY and CDR2 SVGAGI. With 2 bases removed from V and 13 bases from J, the gap between germline ends came to 19 bases. The CDR3 runs to 14 residues. CDR3 loop: CASSYAGTTQEKYF. The CDR3 region has the DNA TGTGCCAGCAGTTACGCCGGCACAACCCAGGAAAAGTATTTT.

This clonotype was seen just once. The chain combines TRBV20-1 with TRBJ2-7; 9 bases fit TRBD2. The DNA end is more similar to TRBJ2-5, so the J call may be wrong. This CDR3 spans 14 amino acids. In germline, CDR1 is DFQATT, CDR2 SNEGSKA (reference sequence). CDR3 sequence (DNA): TGCAGTGCTAGTAGCGGGGGAATTAAAGAGACCCAGTACTTC. As protein: CSASSGGIKETQYF.

This clonotype turned up a few times. The chain links TRBV12-3 or TRBV12-4 to TRBJ2-3; D is perhaps TRBD2 (6 bases). The ends were cut back, 5 bases at V and 1 base at J, with 16 bases in the middle. The CDR3 runs 16 residues. CDR3 sequence (DNA): TGTGCCAGCAGTCCCCCAGGGATAGCGGGCACAGATACGCAGTATTTT. Its protein is CASSPPGIAGTDTQYF.

The sample holds a few counts of this clonotype. The gene calls are TRBV5-1 and TRBJ1-1, with D maybe TRBD1 (6 bases). The V gene lost 4 bases and the J gene lost 5 bases, with 18 bases spanning the gap. The CDR3 contains 15 residues. Germline CDR1 reads SGHRS; CDR2 reads YFSETQ. This CDR3 reads CASSRIVGAVTEAFF. For the CDR3, the DNA is TGCGCCAGCAGCCGCATTGTGGGGGCTGTAACTGAAGCTTTCTTT. The complete variable domain, with remaining parts taken from reference TRBV5-1 and TRBJ1-1, reads KAGVTQTPRYLIKTRGQQVTLSCSPISGHRSVSWYQQTPGQGLQFLFEYFSETQRNKGNFPGRFSGRQFSNSRSEMNVSTLELGDSALYLCASSRIVGAVTEAFFGQGTRLTVV.

Comments on this clonotype: At one end the junction does not follow the germline gene, possibly because of a read error. The chain recombines TRBV7-2 with TRBJ2-1; 7 bases fit TRBD2. This CDR3 has 14 residues. Germline CDR1 SGHTA, CDR2 FQGNSA. As DNA, the CDR3 is TGTGCCAGCAGCGTAGCGCTGGTAGCGGGTGGGGTGTTCTTC. Translating it yields CASSVALVAGGVFF.

This clonotype has a count of ten or more. This sequence joins TRBV6-5 and TRBJ2-5; D uncertain. The germline V and J ends were trimmed by 1 base and 5 bases, with 5 bases remaining between them. The CDR3 is made up of 12 amino acids. Germline CDR1 and CDR2: MNHEY and SVGAGI. The CDR3 reads CASSYFGETQYF. CDR3 DNA sequence: TGTGCCAGCAGTTACTTCGGGGAGACCCAGTACTTC.

This sequence joins TRBV7-2 and TRBJ1-2; TRBD1 aligns across 12 bases. After removal of 10 bases from V and 8 bases from J, the junction contained 8 bases not matched to a gene. The CDR3 length is 13 residues. Germline V lookup: CDR1 SGHTA, CDR2 FQGNSA. The CDR3 here is CATRGTGGRGYTF. CDR3 nucleotides: TGTGCCACCAGGGGGACAGGGGGCCGCGGCTACACCTTC.

The table lists this clonotype with many counts. V gene TRBV29-1 combines with J gene TRBJ2-7, with D uncertain. The V end lost 7 bases, the J end lost 3 bases, and 10 bases lay between the germline ends. CDR1 is SQVTM, CDR2 ANQGSEA, per germline. The CDR3 loop spans 11 amino acids. DNA of the CDR3: TGCAGCGCTAAAGACGGCTACGAGCAGTACTTC. It yields the protein CSAKDGYEQYF.

The CDR3 sequence is CATSDDGPPDTQYF. Written as DNA, the CDR3 is TGTGCCACCAGTGATGATGGGCCCCCAGATACGCAGTATTTT. The genes are TRBV24-1 and TRBJ2-3, with D uncertain. Germline CDR1 and CDR2: KGHDR and SFDVKD. Trimming took off 3 bases at V and 4 bases at J, with 10 bases between the two ends. CDR3 length equals 14 residues.

The chain employs TRBV20-1 and TRBJ2-5; the D is unclear. The DNA end is more similar to TRBJ2-7, so the J call may be wrong. Germline V gene data show CDR1 as DFQATT and CDR2 as SNEGSKA (reference sequence). The CDR3 covers 13 residues. The DNA for the CDR3 is TGCAGTGCCCCGGACCTAACCCACTACGAGCAGTACTTC. The encoded protein is CSAPDLTHYEQYF.

This clonotype came up a few times. The V gene is TRBV7-2, the J gene TRBJ1-2; D might be TRBD1 (5 bases). The CDR3 extends over 12 amino acids. The V gene lost 7 bases and the J gene lost 4 bases, with 10 bases spanning the gap. Germline-derived CDR1 and CDR2 are SGHTA and FQGNSA. The CDR3 DNA reads as TGTGCCAGCACGAGAGGGGTCTATGGCTACACCTTC. Translated, it gives CASTRGVYGYTF.

The chain couples TRBV10-3 to TRBJ2-4; TRBD2 matches at 14 bases. J lost 13 bases, V lost 2 bases, and 10 bases had no gene match. This CDR3 region has 16 residues. Germline-derived CDR1 and CDR2 are ENHRY and SYGVKD. The CDR3 region is CAISEAGTSGSAEQYF. CDR3 coding DNA: TGTGCCATCAGTGAGGCCGGGACTAGCGGGAGTGCGGAGCAGTACTTC.

In regard to this clonotype: One end of the junction does not line up with germline, which may come from a read error. The rearrangement uses TRBV6-2 or TRBV6-3 and TRBJ2-3; no clear D gene. The CDR3 totals 11 residues. Germline-derived CDR1 and CDR2 are MNHEY and SVGEGT. The CDR3 nucleotides read TGTGCCTGCAGTTTTACAGATACGCAGTATTTT. As protein: CACSFTDTQYF.

This clonotype was recorded once. The V call is TRBV6-5, the J call TRBJ2-3, with D perhaps matching TRBD1 (6 bases). V lost 1 base and J 1 base, leaving 9 bases between the germline ends. Germline V gene lookup returns CDR1 MNHEY and CDR2 SVGAGI. The CDR3 loop spans 15 amino acids. The CDR3 sequence is CASSYYGGGTDTQYF. The DNA of the CDR3 is TGTGCCAGCAGTTACTATGGGGGCGGCACAGATACGCAGTATTTT.